This TCR beta chain came from a study of cytomegalovirus exposure and HLA in healthy donors. The PCR was carried out with 60 Vbeta primers and 13 Jbeta primers. Generated by immunoSEQ multiplex PCR, the TCRdb table keeps only in-frame clones and is missing some. The repertoire holds 150,000 to 200,000 clones, approximately 79% seen once, with almost 6.5% in the top ten. A remark on this clone: Its target is unknown.

The CDR3 sequence is 13 residues long. Deletions cut 3 bases from V and 4 bases from J, with 7 bases between. Looked up from germline, CDR1 is SGHAT and CDR2 is FQNNGV. Study-wide points: As a later analysis showed, a missense DCLRE1C variant was linked to trimming of TCR beta V- and J-genes. Indistinguishable V segments such as TRBV6-2 and TRBV6-3 were excluded.

The TCR originated in a man between 35 and 55 years old in good health and CMV-seropositive. The sample comprised PBMCs. The chain uses TRBV11-2 and TRBJ2-1; a possible D gene is TRBD2 (5 bases). CDR3 nucleotide sequence: TGTGCCAGCAGCTTCGGGGTATACAATGAGCAGTTCTTC. Amino acids: CASSFGVYNEQFF.